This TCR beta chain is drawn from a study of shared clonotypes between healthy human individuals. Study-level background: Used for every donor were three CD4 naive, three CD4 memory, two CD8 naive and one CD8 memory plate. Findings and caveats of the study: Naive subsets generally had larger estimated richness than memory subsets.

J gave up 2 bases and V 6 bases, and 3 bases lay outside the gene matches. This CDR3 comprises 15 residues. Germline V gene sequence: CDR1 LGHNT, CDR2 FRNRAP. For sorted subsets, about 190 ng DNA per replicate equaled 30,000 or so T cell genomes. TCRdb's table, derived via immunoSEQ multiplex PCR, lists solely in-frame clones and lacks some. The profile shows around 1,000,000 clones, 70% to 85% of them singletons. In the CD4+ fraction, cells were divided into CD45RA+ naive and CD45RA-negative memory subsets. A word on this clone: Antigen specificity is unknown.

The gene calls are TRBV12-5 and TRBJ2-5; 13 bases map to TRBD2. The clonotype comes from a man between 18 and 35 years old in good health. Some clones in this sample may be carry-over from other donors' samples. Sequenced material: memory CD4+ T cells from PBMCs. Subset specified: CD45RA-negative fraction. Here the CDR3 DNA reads TGTGCTAGTGGAAAGGGACTAGCGGGACAAGAGACCCAGTACTTC. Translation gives CASGKGLAGQETQYF.